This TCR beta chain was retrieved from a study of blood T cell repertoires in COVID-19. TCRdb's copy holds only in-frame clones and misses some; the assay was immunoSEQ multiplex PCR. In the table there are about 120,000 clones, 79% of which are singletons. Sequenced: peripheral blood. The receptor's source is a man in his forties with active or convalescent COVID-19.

The CDR3 protein is CASSVGLAVGSGELFF. The DNA for the CDR3 is TGTGCCAGCAGCGTCGGACTAGCAGTGGGATCCGGGGAGCTGTTTTTT. The chain is built from TRBV9 and TRBJ2-2; TRBD2 matches at 8 bases. The CDR3 is made up of 16 amino acids. CDR1 is SGDLS and CDR2 is YYNGEE in the germline V gene. V lost 2 bases to trimming and J lost 6 bases; unmatched junction nucleotides: 9. The complete variable domain, with remaining parts taken from reference TRBV9 and TRBJ2-2, reads DSGVTQTPKHLITATGQRVTLRCSPRSGDLSVYWYQQSLDQGLQFLIQYYNGEERAKGNILERFSAQQFPDLHSELNLSSLELGDSALYFCASSVGLAVGSGELFFGEGSRLTVL.